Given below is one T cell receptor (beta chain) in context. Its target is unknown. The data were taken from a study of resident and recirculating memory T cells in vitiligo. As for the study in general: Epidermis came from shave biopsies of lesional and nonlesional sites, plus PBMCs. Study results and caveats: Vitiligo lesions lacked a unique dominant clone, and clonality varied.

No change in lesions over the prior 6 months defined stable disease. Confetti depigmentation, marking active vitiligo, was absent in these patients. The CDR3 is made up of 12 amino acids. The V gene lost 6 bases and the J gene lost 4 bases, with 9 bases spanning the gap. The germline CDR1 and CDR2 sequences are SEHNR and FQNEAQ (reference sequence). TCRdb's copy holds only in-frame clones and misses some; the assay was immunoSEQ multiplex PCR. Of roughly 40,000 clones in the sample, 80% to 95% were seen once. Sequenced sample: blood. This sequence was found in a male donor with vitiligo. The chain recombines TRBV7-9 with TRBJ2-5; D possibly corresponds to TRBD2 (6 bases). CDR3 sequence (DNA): TGTGCCAGCAGGGACTATAGAGAGACCCAGTACTTC. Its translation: CASRDYRETQYF.